The next 18 T cell receptor beta chains were all read from a single sample in a study of breast tumors, draining lymph nodes, adjacent tissues. In TCRdb, the multiplex PCR reads were re-called with MiXCR into one record per CDR3 protein. The table records some 66,000 distinct CDR3 sequences, around three fifths of them present only once. Input material: breast tumor tissue. The receptors originated from a female donor with breast cancer. Some clones in this sample may be carry-over from other donors' samples.

For the CDR3, the DNA is TGTGCCAGCAAATCACAGGGGCTCCCTGAAGCTTTCTTT. Amino acids: CASKSQGLPEAFF. The genes are TRBV2 and TRBJ1-1; TRBD1 agrees at 7 bases. Germline-derived CDR1 and CDR2 are SNHLY and FYNNEI. The CDR3 has 13 amino acids. With 7 bases clipped from V and 6 bases from J, the junction kept 8 bases outside the gene matches.

The chain recombines TRBV5-1 with TRBJ2-7; 9 bases map to TRBD1. CDR1 and CDR2 (germline): SGHRS, YFSETQ. The CDR3 sequence is 14 residues long. With V trimmed by 7 bases and J by 0 bases, 5 bases remained unmatched. CDR3 DNA: TGCGCCAGCGCACAGGGGGCGAACTCCTACGAGCAGTACTTC. Protein: CASAQGANSYEQYF. Drawing the rest from reference TRBV5-1 and TRBJ2-7, the complete variable domain is KAGVTQTPRYLIKTRGQQVTLSCSPISGHRSVSWYQQTPGQGLQFLFEYFSETQRNKGNFPGRFSGRQFSNSRSEMNVSTLELGDSALYLCASAQGANSYEQYFGPGTRLTVT.

Ten or more counts support this clonotype. A much larger clone is a single base away; this may be a read error. The chain links TRBV5-1 to TRBJ2-7; 14 bases are a match to TRBD2. CDR3 length: 15 amino acids. Germline values: CDR1 SGHRS, CDR2 YFSETQ. The CDR3 sequence: CASSIGTSGSGERYF. CDR3 coding DNA: TGCGCCAGCAGCATAGGGACTAGCGGGAGTGGCGAGCGGTACTTC.

This sequence joins TRBV12-3 or TRBV12-4 and TRBJ1-6; D unresolved. The ends were cut back, 0 bases at V and 5 bases at J, with 2 bases in the middle. The length of the CDR3 is 13 residues. The CDR3 sequence is CASSLANNSPLHF. CDR3 DNA: TGTGCCAGCAGTTTAGCGAATAATTCACCCCTCCACTTT.

This chain links TRBV20-1 with TRBJ1-4, with a possible D match to TRBD1 (5 bases). The CDR3 covers 11 residues. Germline values: CDR1 DFQATT, CDR2 SNEGSKA (reference sequence). V lost 1 base, J lost 11 bases, and 8 bases lay in between. CDR3 protein: CSARVRDKLFF. The CDR3 region has the DNA TGCAGTGCTAGAGTCAGGGACAAACTGTTTTTT.

This clonotype was counted ten times or more. The V gene is TRBV18, the J gene TRBJ2-2, with a possible D match to TRBD2 (5 bases). The CDR3 length is 16 residues. V was pared by 2 bases and J by 3 bases, with 13 bases between. Germline V CDR1 and CDR2: KGHSH, LQKENI. CDR3 amino acids: CASSPLKGEDTGELFF. The CDR3, as DNA: TGTGCCAGCTCACCATTGAAGGGAGAGGACACCGGGGAGCTGTTTTTT.

As concerns this clonotype: A much larger clone differs by one base, so this may be a read error. This sequence joins TRBV5-5 and TRBJ2-1; 12 bases match TRBD2. This CDR3 is built from 21 residues. Germline V gives CDR1 SGHKS, CDR2 YYEKEE (reference sequence). The V and J ends lost 4 bases and 0 bases, in that order; junction bases with no gene match: 17. CDR3 in DNA: TGTGCCAGCAGCCTCACTATAGCGACTAGCGGGGGAGGGAGCTCCTACAATGAGCAGTTCTTC. Translated: CASSLTIATSGGGSSYNEQFF.

This clonotype was detected only once. This chain links TRBV5-1 with TRBJ2-1; D tentatively fits TRBD1 or TRBD2 (6 bases each). CDR1 is SGHRS, CDR2 YFSETQ, per germline. The CDR3 runs to 15 residues. V lost 0 bases and J 8 bases, leaving 15 bases between the germline ends. CDR3 bases: TGCGCCAGCAGCTTGGCCCGTGGAGGGGGTCATGAGCAGTTCTTC. Its protein product is CASSLARGGGHEQFF. The whole variable domain, remainder taken from reference TRBV5-1 and TRBJ2-1, is KAGVTQTPRYLIKTRGQQVTLSCSPISGHRSVSWYQQTPGQGLQFLFEYFSETQRNKGNFPGRFSGRQFSNSRSEMNVSTLELGDSALYLCASSLARGGGHEQFFGPGTRLTVL.

V usage is TRBV19 and J usage is TRBJ2-1; 9 positions agree with TRBD2. This CDR3 contains 13 residues. CDR1 LNHDA and CDR2 SQIVND come from the germline V gene (reference sequence). With 10 bases clipped from V and 6 bases from J, the junction kept 7 bases outside the gene matches. The CDR3 bases are TGTGCCACCACGGGACTAGCCCTCAATGAGCAGTTCTTC. Encoded protein: CATTGLALNEQFF.

Many counts were recorded for this clonotype. The chain combines TRBV6-5 with TRBJ2-7; TRBD1 matches 7 bases. This CDR3 has 18 residues. Germline CDR1 MNHEY, CDR2 SVGAGI. J gave up 4 bases and V 6 bases, and 21 bases lay outside the gene matches. The CDR3: CASSAGSAWTGREYEQYF. The CDR3 region has the DNA TGTGCCAGCAGCGCAGGCTCTGCGTGGACAGGACGTGAATACGAGCAGTACTTC.

The gene calls are TRBV7-2 and TRBJ2-7; 8 bases are a match to TRBD2. V dropped 6 bases and J dropped 3; count of bases not matched to a gene: 10. Germline values: CDR1 SGHTA, CDR2 FQGNSA. The CDR3 has 15 amino acids. In nucleotides, the CDR3 is TGTGCCAGCAGGAGGGGCGGGGGGTTCCACTACGAGCAGTACTTC. It specifies CASRRGGGFHYEQYF.

Ten or more counts support this clonotype. This chain uses TRBV18 with TRBJ1-2; 9 bases line up with TRBD1. CDR1 and CDR2 from the germline V gene are KGHSH and LQKENI. After removal of 3 bases from V and 3 bases from J, the junction contained 8 bases not matched to a gene. The CDR3 extends over 16 amino acids. The CDR3 bases are TGTGCCAGCTCACCTCTACAGGGGGCAGTAGACTATGGCTACACCTTC. Translating gives CASSPLQGAVDYGYTF.

This clonotype was counted ten times or more. The rearrangement uses TRBV19 and TRBJ1-6, with a tentative D call TRBD1 (5 bases). The CDR3 extends over 19 amino acids. CDR1 is LNHDA and CDR2 is SQIVND in the germline V gene (reference sequence). V gave up 3 bases and J gave up 0 bases, with 18 bases separating them. The CDR3 nucleotides read TGTGCCAGTAGTATTATCCGGGACCCGTCCAGCTCCTATAATTCACCCCTCCACTTT. It specifies CASSIIRDPSSSYNSPLHF. Filled out from reference TRBV19 and TRBJ1-6, the complete variable domain reads DGGITQSPKYLFRKEGQNVTLSCEQNLNHDAMYWYRQDPGQGLRLIYYSQIVNDFQKGDIAEGYSVSREKKESFPLTVTSAQKNPTAFYLCASSIIRDPSSSYNSPLHFGNGTRLTVT.

V is TRBV7-2 and J is TRBJ1-4; tentative D call: TRBD1 (5 bases). The V end was cut by 1 base, the J end by 4 bases, with 10 bases between. CDR3 length equals 15 residues. The germline V gene has CDR1 SGHTA and CDR2 FQGNSA. CDR3 in amino acids: CASSLEMGVNEKLFF. Written as DNA, the CDR3 is TGTGCCAGCAGCTTAGAAATGGGGGTTAATGAAAAACTGTTTTTT. The full variable domain, in which reference TRBV7-2 and TRBJ1-4 provide the parts outside the CDR3, is GAGVSQSPSNKVTEKGKDVELRCDPISGHTALYWYRQSLGQGLEFLIYFQGNSAPDKSGLPSDRFSAERTGGSVSTLTIQRTQQEDSAVYLCASSLEMGVNEKLFFGSGTQLSVL.

In this sample, this clonotype turned up many times. The chain joins TRBV30 to TRBJ1-6; possible D gene TRBD1, 5 bases. CDR1 is GTSNPN, CDR2 SVGIG, per germline (reference sequence). The V end lost 4 bases, the J end lost 10 bases, and 14 bases lay between the germline ends. The CDR3 loop spans 13 amino acids. Here the CDR3 reads CAWMEGLYSPLHF. CDR3 nucleotide sequence: TGTGCCTGGATGGAGGGGTTGTACTCACCCCTCCACTTT.

The sample holds many counts of this clonotype. This chain uses TRBV25-1 with TRBJ2-5; no clear D gene. The CDR3 is 14 residues long. The germline CDR1 and CDR2 sequences are MGHDK and SYGVNS. Trimming removed 4 bases from V and 5 bases from J, with 14 bases in between. In DNA form, the CDR3 reads TGTGCCAGCAGTGTCGCAGAAGGGTCCGAGACCCAGTACTTC. It translates to CASSVAEGSETQYF.

The chain uses TRBV10-2 and TRBJ2-1; possibly TRBD2 for D (5 bases). CDR1 and CDR2 from the germline V gene are WSHSY and SAAADI. The CDR3 length is 14 residues. The germline V and J ends were trimmed by 9 bases and 10 bases, with 22 bases remaining between them. CDR3 in DNA: TGCGCCAGTCTGGGTAGCGAGCTAGTCGGGGAGCAGTTCTTC. Translating it yields CASLGSELVGEQFF.

The rearrangement joins TRBV20-1 to TRBJ1-2; D unresolved. The CDR3 is 15 amino acids. Germline CDR1 is DFQATT and CDR2 is SNEGSKA (reference sequence). The V and J ends lost 0 bases and 6 bases respectively, with 17 bases between them. CDR3 sequence (DNA): TGCAGTGCTAGAGATCCGGCACACCCAAGCCATGGCTACACCTTC. Its protein is CSARDPAHPSHGYTF.